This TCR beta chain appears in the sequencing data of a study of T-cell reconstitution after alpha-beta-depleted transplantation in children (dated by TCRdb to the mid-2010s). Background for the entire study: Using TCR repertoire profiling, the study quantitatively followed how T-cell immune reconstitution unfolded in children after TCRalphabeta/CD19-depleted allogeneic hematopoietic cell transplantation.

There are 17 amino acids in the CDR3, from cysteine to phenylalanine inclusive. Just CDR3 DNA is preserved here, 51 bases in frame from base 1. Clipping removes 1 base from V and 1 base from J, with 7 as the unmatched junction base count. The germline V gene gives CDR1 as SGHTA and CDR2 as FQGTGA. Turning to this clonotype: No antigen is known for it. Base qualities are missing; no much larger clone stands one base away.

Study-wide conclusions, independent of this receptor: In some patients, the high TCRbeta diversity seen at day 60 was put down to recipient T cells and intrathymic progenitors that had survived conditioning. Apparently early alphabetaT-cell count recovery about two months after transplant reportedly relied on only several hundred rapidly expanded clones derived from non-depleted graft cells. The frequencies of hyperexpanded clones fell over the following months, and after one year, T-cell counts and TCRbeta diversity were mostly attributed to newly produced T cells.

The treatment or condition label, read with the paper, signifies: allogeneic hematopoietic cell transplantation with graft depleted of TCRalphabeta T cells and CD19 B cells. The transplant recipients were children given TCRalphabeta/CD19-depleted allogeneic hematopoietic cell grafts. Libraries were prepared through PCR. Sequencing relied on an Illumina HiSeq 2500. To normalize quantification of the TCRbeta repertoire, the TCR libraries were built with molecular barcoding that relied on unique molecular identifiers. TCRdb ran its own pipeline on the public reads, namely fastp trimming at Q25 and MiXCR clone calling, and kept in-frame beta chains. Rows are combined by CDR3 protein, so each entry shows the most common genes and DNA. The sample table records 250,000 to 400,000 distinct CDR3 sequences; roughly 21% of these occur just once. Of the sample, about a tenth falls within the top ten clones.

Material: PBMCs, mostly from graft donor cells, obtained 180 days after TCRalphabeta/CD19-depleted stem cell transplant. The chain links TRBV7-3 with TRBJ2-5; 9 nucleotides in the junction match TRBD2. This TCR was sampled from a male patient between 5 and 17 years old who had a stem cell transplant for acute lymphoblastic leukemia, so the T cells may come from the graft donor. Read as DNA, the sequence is TGTGCCAGCAGCTTAAATCCAGCGGGAGGTTTCCAAGAGACCCAGTACTTC. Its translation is CASSLNPAGGFQETQYF.